The source of this TCR beta chain is a study of blood T cell repertoires in COVID-19. Study-level background: Collection of acute and convalescent COVID-19 samples took place in the United States, Italy and Spain. The cDNA or gDNA used as material had been derived from T cells, B-cell-depleted T cells, or PBMCs.

This clone was detected a few times. In the original analysis: Reference gene primer amplification yielded estimated nucleated cell counts. Sequenced by immunoSEQ multiplex PCR; TCRdb stores in-frame clones only, minus some. V, J and clone size derive from that table, while D and trimming were established from the DNA sequence. Here the sample spans 210,000 or so clones, approximately 78% being singletons. V was clipped by 7 bases and J by 5 bases, with 14 bases between them. Germline V lookup: CDR1 SNHLY, CDR2 FYNNEI. The CDR3 has 13 residues. Source material: peripheral blood. The source of this sequence is a woman of 80 years or more with active or convalescent COVID-19. The chain has TRBV2 and TRBJ1-1, with D perhaps matching TRBD1 (5 bases). CDR3 sequence: CASIAGGRTEAFF. DNA for the CDR3: TGTGCCAGCATTGCGGGGGGGAGGACTGAAGCTTTCTTT.